Given below is one T cell receptor beta chain in context. Its antigen is undetermined. 60 Vbeta and 13 Jbeta primers were used in PCR. Clones were read by immunoSEQ multiplex PCR, and TCRdb kept only the in-frame ones, dropping some. Here the sample spans approximately 100,000 clones, roughly 79% being singletons. CDR1 is SGHRS, CDR2 YFSETQ, per germline. This CDR3 region has 15 residues. The V gene end was trimmed by 2 bases and the J gene end by 5 bases; junction bases not matched to a gene: 5. Unrecorded immune exposures were likely, despite nominal health at sampling. The data are from a study of cytomegalovirus exposure and HLA in healthy donors. Study-level points and caveats: Per a later analysis, HLA-associated TCR beta chains showed more clonal expansion than other, equally common TCR beta chains.

The chain joins TRBV5-1 to TRBJ2-7; 12 nucleotides line up with TRBD2. The source is a woman in her 50s in good health and CMV-seropositive. Sequenced input: PBMCs. The CDR3 here is CASSLGTSGLDEQYF. As DNA, the CDR3 is TGCGCCAGCAGCTTAGGGACTAGCGGGTTGGACGAGCAGTACTTC. Using reference TRBV5-1 and TRBJ2-7 for the parts outside the CDR3, the full variable domain is KAGVTQTPRYLIKTRGQQVTLSCSPISGHRSVSWYQQTPGQGLQFLFEYFSETQRNKGNFPGRFSGRQFSNSRSEMNVSTLELGDSALYLCASSLGTSGLDEQYFGPGTRLTVT.